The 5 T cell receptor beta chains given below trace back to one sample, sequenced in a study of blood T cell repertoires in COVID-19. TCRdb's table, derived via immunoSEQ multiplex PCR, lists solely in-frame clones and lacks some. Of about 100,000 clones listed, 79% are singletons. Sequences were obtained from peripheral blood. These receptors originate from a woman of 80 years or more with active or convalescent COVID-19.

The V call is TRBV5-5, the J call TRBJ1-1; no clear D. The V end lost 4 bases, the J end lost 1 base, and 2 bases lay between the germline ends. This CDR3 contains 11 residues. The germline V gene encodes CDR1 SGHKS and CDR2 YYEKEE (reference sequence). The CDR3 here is CASSQNTEAFF. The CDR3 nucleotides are TGTGCCAGCAGCCAGAACACTGAAGCTTTCTTT. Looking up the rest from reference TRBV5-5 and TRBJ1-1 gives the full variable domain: DAGVTQSPTHLIKTRGQQVTLRCSPISGHKSVSWYQQVLGQGPQFIFQYYEKEERGRGNFPDRFSARQFPNYSSELNVNALLLGDSALYLCASSQNTEAFFGQGTRLTVV.

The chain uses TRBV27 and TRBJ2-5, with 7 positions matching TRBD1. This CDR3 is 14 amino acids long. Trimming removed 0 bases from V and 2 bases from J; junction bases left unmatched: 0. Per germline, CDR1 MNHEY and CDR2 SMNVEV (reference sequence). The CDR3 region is CASSLSRGQETQYF. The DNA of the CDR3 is TGTGCCAGCAGTTTATCCAGGGGGCAAGAGACCCAGTACTTC.

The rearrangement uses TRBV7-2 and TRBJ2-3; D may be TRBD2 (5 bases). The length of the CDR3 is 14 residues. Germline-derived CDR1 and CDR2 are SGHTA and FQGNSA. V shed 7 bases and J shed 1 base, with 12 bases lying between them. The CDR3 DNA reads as TGTGCCAGCATAGTCGGTAGCGGCACAGATACGCAGTATTTT. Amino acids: CASIVGSGTDTQYF.

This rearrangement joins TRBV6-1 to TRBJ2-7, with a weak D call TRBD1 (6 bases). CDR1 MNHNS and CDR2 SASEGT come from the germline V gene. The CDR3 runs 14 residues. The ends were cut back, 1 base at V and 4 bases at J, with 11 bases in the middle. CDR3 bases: TGTGCCAGCAGTGAAGTCAGGGGCCCTTACGAGCAGTACTTC. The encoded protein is CASSEVRGPYEQYF.

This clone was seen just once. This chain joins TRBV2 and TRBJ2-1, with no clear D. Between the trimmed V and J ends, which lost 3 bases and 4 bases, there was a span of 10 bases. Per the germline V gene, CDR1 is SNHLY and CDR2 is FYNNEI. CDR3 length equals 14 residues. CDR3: CASSEARRYNEQFF. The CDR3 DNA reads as TGTGCCAGCAGTGAGGCTAGAAGATACAATGAGCAGTTCTTC.